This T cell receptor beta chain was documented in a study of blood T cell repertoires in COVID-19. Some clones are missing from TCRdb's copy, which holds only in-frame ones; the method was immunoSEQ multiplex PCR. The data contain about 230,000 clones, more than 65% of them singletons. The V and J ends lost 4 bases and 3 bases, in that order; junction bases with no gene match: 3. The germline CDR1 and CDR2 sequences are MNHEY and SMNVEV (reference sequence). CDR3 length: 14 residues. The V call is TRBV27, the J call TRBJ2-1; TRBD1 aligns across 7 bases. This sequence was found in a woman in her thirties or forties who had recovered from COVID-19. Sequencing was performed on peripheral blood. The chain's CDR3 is CASSSRTGYNEQFF. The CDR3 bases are TGTGCCAGCAGTTCACGGACAGGCTACAATGAGCAGTTCTTC.